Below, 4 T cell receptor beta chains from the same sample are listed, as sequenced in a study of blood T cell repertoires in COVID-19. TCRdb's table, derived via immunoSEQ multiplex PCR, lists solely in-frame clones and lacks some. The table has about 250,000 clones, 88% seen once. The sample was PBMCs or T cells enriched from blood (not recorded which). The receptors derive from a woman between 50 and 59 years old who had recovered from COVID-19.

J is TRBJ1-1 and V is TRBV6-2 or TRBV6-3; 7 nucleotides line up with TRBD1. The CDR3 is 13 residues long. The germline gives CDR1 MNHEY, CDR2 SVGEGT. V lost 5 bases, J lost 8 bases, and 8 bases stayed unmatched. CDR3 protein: CASSTQGGMEAFF. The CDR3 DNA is TGTGCCAGCAGTACTCAGGGGGGCATGGAAGCTTTCTTT.

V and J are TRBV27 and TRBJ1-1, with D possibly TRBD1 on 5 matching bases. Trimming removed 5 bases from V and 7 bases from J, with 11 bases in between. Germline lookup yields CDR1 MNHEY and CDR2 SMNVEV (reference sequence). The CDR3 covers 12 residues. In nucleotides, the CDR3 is TGTGCCAGCAGTCTTGGGGGAGGTGAAGCTTTCTTT. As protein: CASSLGGGEAFF.

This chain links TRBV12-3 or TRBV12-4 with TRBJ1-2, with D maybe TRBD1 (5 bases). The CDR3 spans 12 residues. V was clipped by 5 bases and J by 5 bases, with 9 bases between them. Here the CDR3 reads CASSPGLYGYTF. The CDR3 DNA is TGTGCCAGCAGTCCGGGACTTTATGGCTACACCTTC.

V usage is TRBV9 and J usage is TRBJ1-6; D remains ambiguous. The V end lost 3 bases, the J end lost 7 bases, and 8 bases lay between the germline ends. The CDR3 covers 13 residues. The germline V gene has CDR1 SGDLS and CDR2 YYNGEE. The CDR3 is CASSGLANSPLHF. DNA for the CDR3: TGTGCCAGCAGCGGACTCGCGAATTCACCCCTCCACTTT.